This T cell receptor beta chain was identified during a study of blood T cell repertoires in COVID-19. In the study overall: The origin of the acute and convalescent COVID-19 samples was the United States, Italy and Spain.

In the source study's methods: Estimation of nucleated cell counts was performed using reference gene primer amplification. The method was immunoSEQ multiplex PCR; TCRdb's version includes in-frame clones alone and lacks a portion of them. V, J and clone size are those of that table, while D and trimming were read from the DNA. The sample shows over 150,000 clones, about 90% of them seen only once. Before being deemed recovered, Cohort 3 donors had two negative PCRs, clearance, or symptom resolution. Germline CDR1 SGHAT, CDR2 FQNNGV. The V and J ends lost 6 bases and 8 bases respectively, with 9 bases between them. The CDR3 extends over 11 amino acids.

Sequenced material: PBMCs or T cells enriched from blood (not recorded which). This clonotype originated in a woman aged 45-65 years who had recovered from COVID-19. This chain connects TRBV11-2 to TRBJ2-3; D gene unclear. The CDR3 reads CASSSYSTQYF. The CDR3 DNA reads as TGTGCCAGCAGTAGCTATAGTACGCAGTATTTT.